Listed below are T cell receptor beta chains from one sample, sequenced in a study of long-term antiretroviral therapy in people with HIV. Generated by immunoSEQ multiplex PCR, the TCRdb table keeps only in-frame clones and is missing some. The table records about 30,000 clones, 95% of them present only once. The sequencing used unsorted PBMCs, collected 5.3 years after starting antiretroviral therapy. The source is a man aged 25 to 40 with HIV. The CDR3 runs from the conserved cysteine through the conserved F or W. Fields, in order: clone size, J gene, D gene, V gene, CDR3 protein, CDR3 DNA. A D gene is named only where the DNA matches it firmly. Size is omitted from some rows. Given values are once, few, many or a class for expanded clones.

NA	TRBJ2-5	TRBD2	TRBV5-4	CASRPGLAGSEGVQYF	TGTGCCAGCAGGCCGGGACTAGCGGGTTCCGAAGGTGTCCAGTACTTC
NA	TRBJ2-7	TRBD1	TRBV11-2	CASSHRGTGVYEQYF	TGTGCCAGCAGCCACAGGGGGACAGGGGTCTACGAGCAGTACTTC
NA	TRBJ2-2	TRBD2	TRBV9	CASSVGAGLAGVTGELFF	TGTGCCAGCAGCGTTGGAGCCGGGCTAGCGGGTGTAACCGGGGAGCTGTTTTTT
NA	TRBJ1-1	NA	TRBV27	CASSHGYTGNTEAFF	TGTGCCAGCAGTCATGGATATACGGGGAACACTGAAGCTTTCTTT
NA	TRBJ2-5	TRBD1	TRBV7-8	CASSHTGEIKTQYF	TGTGCCAGCAGCCATACAGGGGAGATTAAGACCCAGTACTTC
NA	TRBJ1-1	TRBD1	TRBV19	CASSSPGGAMNTEAFF	TGTGCCAGTAGTTCCCCAGGGGGCGCCATGAACACTGAAGCTTTCTTT
NA	TRBJ1-3	TRBD1	TRBV11-2	CASSSWRGVDRGGNTIYF	TGTGCCAGCAGCTCCTGGAGGGGGGTCGACAGGGGGGGAAACACCATATATTTT
NA	TRBJ2-3	NA	TRBV10-3	CAISETDSPDTQYF	TGTGCCATCAGTGAGACGGACTCCCCAGATACGCAGTATTTT
NA	TRBJ2-7	NA	TRBV27	CASSLGGGEQYF	TGTGCCAGCAGTTTAGGAGGGGGCGAGCAGTACTTC
few	TRBJ1-2	TRBD1	TRBV10-1	CASRTRTGWGYTF	TGCGCCAGCAGAACCCGGACAGGCTGGGGCTACACCTTC
once	TRBJ2-3	TRBD1	TRBV7-9	CASSLGSRGRTDTQYF	TGTGCCAGCAGCTTAGGATCCAGGGGGCGAACAGATACGCAGTATTTT
NA	TRBJ2-7	NA	TRBV4-3	CASSQAPGSEQYF	TGCGCCAGCAGCCAAGCCCCAGGGTCCGAGCAGTACTTC
NA	TRBJ1-2	TRBD1	TRBV19	CASRTTLDRDGGYTF	TGTGCCAGTAGAACGACCTTAGACAGGGACGGTGGCTACACCTTC
NA	TRBJ2-3	NA	TRBV6-4	CASSAGVTITDTQYF	TGTGCCAGCAGTGCGGGGGTAACCATCACAGATACGCAGTATTTT
NA	TRBJ1-2	NA	TRBV14	CASSTSALNYGYTF	TGTGCCAGCAGTACATCAGCCCTTAACTATGGCTACACCTTC
NA	TRBJ2-3	TRBD1	TRBV29-1	CSVDLDRGRSDTQYF	TGCAGCGTTGATCTAGACAGGGGGCGGTCAGATACGCAGTATTTT
NA	TRBJ1-2	TRBD1	TRBV5-1	CASSSQTGDYGYTF	TGCGCCAGCAGCAGCCAGACAGGGGACTATGGCTACACCTTC
once	TRBJ1-1	NA	TRBV7-8	CASSLAVSSYEAFF	TGTGCCAGCAGCTTAGCGGTTTCCAGTTATGAAGCTTTCTTT
NA	TRBJ1-1	NA	TRBV5-5	CASSLVGGEAFF	TGTGCCAGCAGCTTGGTGGGGGGGGAAGCTTTCTTT
NA	TRBJ1-2	NA	TRBV27	CASKLRQQGYYGYTF	TGTGCCAGCAAACTCCGGCAACAGGGCTACTATGGCTACACCTTC
NA	TRBJ2-7	TRBD2	TRBV5-1	CASSLALRGDFEQYF	TGCGCCAGCAGCTTGGCTTTGCGGGGGGATTTTGAGCAGTACTTC
NA	TRBJ2-3	TRBD2	TRBV5-4	CASSPTSGGIPGTDTQYF	TGTGCCAGCAGCCCTACTAGCGGGGGGATCCCTGGCACAGATACGCAGTATTTT
NA	TRBJ2-7	NA	TRBV29-1	CSVDDGGEQYF	TGCAGCGTTGACGATGGCGGAGAGCAGTACTTC
NA	TRBJ2-1	NA	TRBV30	CAWSRSLRGPYNEQFF	TGTGCCTGGAGCCGTAGCCTCCGGGGCCCCTACAATGAGCAGTTCTTC
NA	TRBJ1-2	TRBD1	TRBV27	CASRAGGINYGYTF	TGTGCCAGCAGGGCAGGGGGAATCAACTATGGCTACACCTTC
NA	TRBJ2-3	NA	TRBV7-9	CASSWAGDTQYF	TGTGCCAGCAGCTGGGCGGGTGATACGCAGTATTTT
NA	TRBJ2-7	TRBD2	TRBV7-2	CASSRTGLAGPYEQYF	TGTGCCAGCAGTAGGACCGGGTTAGCGGGACCCTACGAGCAGTACTTC
NA	TRBJ2-3	TRBD2	TRBV6-4	CASSAFPRGGPDTQYF	TGTGCCAGCAGTGCCTTTCCGCGGGGGGGCCCAGATACGCAGTATTTT
NA	TRBJ1-1	TRBD1	TRBV7-9	CASSSTGGPEAFF	TGTGCCAGCAGCTCAACAGGGGGCCCTGAAGCTTTCTTT
NA	TRBJ2-1	TRBD2	TRBV30	CASRTSGGVEQFF	TGTGCCTCGCGGACTAGCGGGGGAGTTGAGCAGTTCTTC
NA	TRBJ2-5	NA	TRBV30	CAWSEWGGLSIETQYF	TGTGCCTGGAGTGAGTGGGGCGGGTTGTCAATAGAGACCCAGTACTTC
NA	TRBJ1-6	NA	TRBV6-1	CASSDRDNSPLHF	TGTGCCAGCAGTGACAGGGATAATTCACCCCTCCACTTT
NA	TRBJ1-6	NA	TRBV7-9	CASSSGQRNSPLHF	TGTGCCAGCAGCTCCGGACAGCGTAATTCACCCCTCCACTTT
NA	TRBJ2-1	TRBD2	TRBV10-3	CATTGGSGGMYNEQFF	TGTGCCACCACGGGGGGGAGCGGGGGGATGTACAATGAGCAGTTCTTC
NA	TRBJ2-1	NA	TRBV7-3	CASSPGTHSYNEQFF	TGTGCCAGCAGTCCCGGGACCCACTCCTACAATGAGCAGTTCTTC
few	TRBJ2-7	NA	TRBV6-5	CASSAGSEQYF	TGTGCCAGCAGTGCAGGAAGCGAGCAGTACTTC
NA	TRBJ1-2	NA	TRBV7-6	CASSPGGVYGYTF	TGTGCCAGCAGCCCCGGTGGCGTCTATGGCTACACCTTC
NA	TRBJ2-7	NA	TRBV9	CASSVVRDGGEQYF	TGTGCCAGCAGCGTAGTTAGGGATGGGGGCGAGCAGTACTTC
NA	TRBJ2-3	NA	TRBV5-5	CASSSGPGRADTQYF	TGTGCCAGCAGCTCCGGGCCAGGGCGGGCAGATACGCAGTATTTT
NA	TRBJ2-3	NA	TRBV27	CASSSLMRAGAPDTQYF	TGTGCCAGCAGTTCATTAATGCGGGCGGGGGCCCCAGATACGCAGTATTTT
NA	TRBJ2-7	NA	TRBV6-1	CASSDVRYEQYF	TGTGCCAGCAGTGATGTCAGGTACGAGCAGTACTTC
NA	TRBJ2-1	NA	TRBV6-5	CASSYRPGAREQFF	TGTGCCAGCAGTTACCGGCCAGGAGCCCGGGAGCAGTTCTTC
NA	TRBJ2-1	TRBD2	TRBV6-1	CASNGGGASYNEQFF	TGTGCCAGCAATGGCGGGGGGGCGTCCTACAATGAGCAGTTCTTC
once	TRBJ2-5	NA	TRBV11-3	CASSYGFQETQYF	TGTGCCAGCAGCTACGGGTTCCAAGAGACCCAGTACTTC
NA	TRBJ2-5	NA	TRBV27	CASSSEGTLQETQYF	TGTGCCAGCAGTTCGGAAGGGACGTTGCAAGAGACCCAGTACTTC
NA	TRBJ1-2	TRBD1	TRBV4-2	CASSQPTGGNYGYTF	TGTGCCAGCAGCCAACCTACAGGGGGCAACTATGGCTACACCTTC
few	TRBJ2-1	NA	TRBV4-1	CASSLISREQFF	TGCGCCAGCAGCCTCATTTCCCGAGAGCAGTTCTTC
NA	TRBJ1-1	NA	TRBV5-4	CASSLAGFNTEAFF	TGTGCCAGCAGTCTTGCGGGGTTTAACACTGAAGCTTTCTTT
NA	TRBJ2-5	NA	TRBV9	CASSALRGTSSYVQETQYF	TGTGCCAGCAGCGCCCTCAGGGGAACTAGTTCTTACGTCCAAGAGACCCAGTACTTC
NA	TRBJ2-3	TRBD1	TRBV5-1	CASRVRTGGTDTQYF	TGCGCCAGCAGAGTCCGGACAGGCGGCACAGATACGCAGTATTTT
NA	TRBJ1-2	TRBD1	TRBV5-1	CASSPEDRGSGYTF	TGCGCCAGCAGCCCGGAAGACAGGGGTTCTGGCTACACCTTC
once	TRBJ2-7	TRBD1	TRBV6-1	CASSGQGAWEQYF	TGTGCCAGCAGTGGACAGGGGGCGTGGGAGCAGTACTTC
once	TRBJ1-3	NA	TRBV6-1	CASSEVGSGNTIYF	TGTGCCAGCAGTGAAGTCGGCTCTGGAAACACCATATATTTT